A selection of T cell receptor beta chains follows, all from one sample in a study of a mutant IDH1 vaccine in newly diagnosed glioma. Method: immunoSEQ multiplex PCR; TCRdb's copy keeps in-frame clones and lacks some. The sample records tens of thousands of clones, around 81% being singletons. These TCRs are of unknown antigen specificity. The sample here was PBMCs, taken from a glioma patient whose treatment included an IDH1 peptide vaccine. The receptor set was obtained from a man aged 35-49 years with glioma. CDR3s include the opening cysteine and the closing phenylalanine or tryptophan. A D gene is named only where the DNA matches it firmly. Size values are once, few and many counts, or a class for expanded clones, and some rows have none.

J,V,size,D,DNA,CDR3
TRBJ1-1,TRBV2,.,.,TGTGCCAGCACCCCTTGGGGCGAAACGAACACTGAAGCTTTCTTT,CASTPWGETNTEAFF
TRBJ1-2,TRBV4-3,.,.,TGCGCCAGCAGCCAAGATCTCACACCCTATGGCTACACCTTC,CASSQDLTPYGYTF
TRBJ2-2,TRBV4-3,once,.,TGCGCCAGCAGCCAGGTCGGGGGGACAGAACACCGGGGAGCTGTTTTT,CASSQVGGTEHRGAVF
TRBJ2-6,TRBV2,.,TRBD1,TGTGCCAGCAGTGGAAATCCGGGACAGCTCTCTGGGGCCAACGTCCTGACTTTC,CASSGNPGQLSGANVLTF
TRBJ1-2,TRBV20-1,.,.,TGCAGTGCTAGACAGCTCCGAGGCTACACCTTC,CSARQLRGYTF
TRBJ1-1,TRBV18,few,.,TGTGCCAGCTCACCGTACCAATGGAACACTGAAGCTTTCTTT,CASSPYQWNTEAFF
TRBJ2-2,TRBV5-1,.,.,TGCGCCAGCAGCACCAGACTGAGCACCGGGGAGCTGTTTTTT,CASSTRLSTGELFF
TRBJ2-3,TRBV11-2,.,.,TGTGCCAGCAGCTTATGGGAGTTAGATACGCAGTATTTT,CASSLWELDTQYF
TRBJ2-2,TRBV11-1,.,TRBD1,TGTGCCAGCAGCCCCGACAGGGCCGACACCGGGGAGCTGTTTTTT,CASSPDRADTGELFF
TRBJ2-2,TRBV7-2,.,TRBD1,TGTGCCAGCAGCTTGCGGACAGGGAACACCGGGGAGCTGTTTTTT,CASSLRTGNTGELFF
TRBJ1-2,TRBV6-6,.,.,TGTGCCAGCAGTTACGCGGGGAACTACACCTTC,CASSYAGNYTF
TRBJ2-3,TRBV19,.,.,TGTGCCAGTAGCAATACCGGGGTAACGCAGTATTTT,CASSNTGVTQYF
TRBJ2-1,TRBV6-5,.,.,TGTGCCAGCAGTTACTCGTTTACTAAAGGGGGTGAGCAGTTCTTC,CASSYSFTKGGEQFF
TRBJ2-3,TRBV11-3,.,TRBD2,TGTGCCAGCAGCCCTCGCGGGGGGGCCAGCACAGATACGCAGTATTTT,CASSPRGGASTDTQYF
TRBJ2-7,TRBV4-1,few,.,TGCGCCAGCAGCCAATTTAAAGGCCCTCTCTACGAGCAGTACTTC,CASSQFKGPLYEQYF
TRBJ2-3,TRBV7-2,.,TRBD1,TGTGCCTCGAGAAGAGGGGGCTTAACAGATACGCAGTATTTT,CASRRGGLTDTQYF
TRBJ2-7,TRBV11-1,.,TRBD1,TGTGCCAGCAGCTTATGGCAGGGGGCCATCGAGCAGTACTTC,CASSLWQGAIEQYF
TRBJ1-4,TRBV6-4,few,.,TGTGCCAGCAGTGAACTCCCAGATGCGGGTGAAAAACTGTTTTTT,CASSELPDAGEKLFF
TRBJ1-2,TRBV5-5,.,.,TGTGCCAGCAGATCGGACAGCTCTCCTATGGGCTACACCTTC,CASRSDSSPMGYTF
TRBJ2-5,TRBV11-3,.,TRBD1,TGTGCCAGCAGTTTAGGACAGGGGACAGAGACCCAGTACTTC,CASSLGQGTETQYF
TRBJ1-1,TRBV19,.,.,TGTGCCAGTAGTCTCAAGGACAGCCTGAACACTGAAGCTTTCTTT,CASSLKDSLNTEAFF
TRBJ2-7,TRBV5-1,.,TRBD2,TGCGCCAGCAGCTTGAGGGCGGGAGTGACCTACGAGCAGTACTTC,CASSLRAGVTYEQYF
TRBJ2-5,TRBV6-5,.,.,TGTGCCAGCAGTTACTCCGGGACTTCAAAAGAGACCCAGTACTTC,CASSYSGTSKETQYF
TRBJ2-4,TRBV4-3,.,.,TGCGCCAGCAGCCCCGAGATGTCAGCCAAAAACATTCAGTACTTC,CASSPEMSAKNIQYF
TRBJ1-4,TRBV14,.,TRBD1,TGTGCCAGCAGCCGGGACAGGGAAAAACTGTTTTTT,CASSRDREKLFF
TRBJ2-5,TRBV4-3,.,.,TGCGCCAGCAGCCAAGAAACGGGGATGGCAGAGACCCAGTACTTC,CASSQETGMAETQYF
TRBJ1-2,TRBV4-1,once,.,TGCGCCAGCAGCCAAGAGGGGGGGTATGGCTACACCTTC,CASSQEGGYGYTF
TRBJ1-5,TRBV18,.,TRBD1,TGTGCCAGCTCACCCGGGACAGGGAACAATCAGCCCCAGCATTTT,CASSPGTGNNQPQHF
TRBJ2-7,TRBV2,few,.,TGTGCCAGCAGTGAATCGGGGGGCTTATCCCGTTTCAACGAGCAGTACTTC,CASSESGGLSRFNEQYF
TRBJ1-2,TRBV7-9,.,TRBD1,TGTGCCAGCAGCCCGAACAGGGACAGGTTTGGCTACACCTTC,CASSPNRDRFGYTF
TRBJ2-3,TRBV7-6,.,.,TGTGCCAGCAGCTTAGCCTCGGGAAGTGGAGATACGCAGTATTTT,CASSLASGSGDTQYF
TRBJ2-2,TRBV7-2,.,.,TGTGCCAGCAGCTTAAGGGGTGGGGCCCGAGGGGTCACCGGGGAGCTGTTTTTT,CASSLRGGARGVTGELFF
TRBJ2-7,TRBV10-3,.,.,TGTGCCATCAAGTCATTACCAGGATACGAGCAGTACTTC,CAIKSLPGYEQYF
TRBJ1-6,TRBV6-1,.,TRBD1,TGTGCCAGCAATAGGGACAGCTCCTATAATTCACCCCTCCACTTT,CASNRDSSYNSPLHF
TRBJ2-3,TRBV6-4,.,TRBD1,TGTGCCAGCAGTCGGACAGGGAGCACAGATACGCAGTATTTT,CASSRTGSTDTQYF
TRBJ1-1,TRBV6-5,.,.,TGTGCCAGCAGTTACTCGGGTTCAGGCACGGAAGCTTTCTTT,CASSYSGSGTEAFF
TRBJ2-6,TRBV19,few,TRBD1,TGTGCCACCTCAGGGCGAACCGGGACAGGGGCGTCTGGGGCCAACGTCCTGACTTTC,CATSGRTGTGASGANVLTF
TRBJ1-1,TRBV21-1,.,.,TGTGCCAGCAGCCCTCCGGGACAGGGAAGTGAAGCTTTCTTT,CASSPPGQGSEAFF
TRBJ1-5,TRBV28,.,TRBD1,TGTGCCAGCAGCCCAGACAGGGGCAATCAGCCCCAGCATTTT,CASSPDRGNQPQHF
TRBJ2-1,TRBV30,.,.,TGTGCCTGGAGTGTAGGCAGCTCCTACAATGAGCAGTTCTTC,CAWSVGSSYNEQFF